These 7 T cell receptor beta chains were sequenced from one sample in a study of cytomegalovirus exposure and HLA in healthy donors. The repertoire was sequenced with immunoSEQ multiplex PCR; TCRdb's copy has only in-frame clones and lacks some. The sample records about 220,000 clones, around nine tenths being singletons. Material: PBMCs. Receptors originate from a woman aged 18 to 35 in good health and CMV-seronegative.

The chain employs TRBV6-1 and TRBJ2-2, with TRBD2 identical over 11 bases. CDR3 size: 15 residues. J lost 2 bases, V lost 6 bases, and 2 bases had no gene match. In germline, CDR1 is MNHNS, CDR2 SASEGT. The DNA for the CDR3 is TGTGCCAGCAGGACTAGCGGGACCAACACCGGGGAGCTGTTTTTT. Translating it yields CASRTSGTNTGELFF.

V gene TRBV30 combines with J gene TRBJ2-2; 7 nucleotides line up with TRBD2. Germline V gene lookup returns CDR1 GTSNPN and CDR2 SVGIG (reference sequence). The CDR3 runs 14 residues. V lost 4 bases, J lost 4 bases, and 6 bases stayed unmatched. Here the CDR3 reads CAWTRGLSTGELFF. The CDR3 nucleotides are TGTGCCTGGACTAGGGGACTAAGCACCGGGGAGCTGTTTTTT.

J is TRBJ2-3 and V is TRBV2; TRBD2 matches 14 bases. Trimming removed 8 bases from V and 3 bases from J; junction bases left unmatched: 7. CDR1 and CDR2 (germline): SNHLY, FYNNEI. CDR3 size: 16 residues. This CDR3 is CASAERLAGGTDTQYF. The CDR3 DNA is TGTGCCAGCGCGGAAAGACTAGCGGGAGGGACAGATACGCAGTATTTT.

V usage is TRBV30 and J usage is TRBJ1-2; maybe TRBD1 (6 bases). V was shortened by 4 bases and J by 4 bases, with 19 bases between the two germline ends. CDR1 is GTSNPN, CDR2 SVGIG, per germline (reference sequence). The CDR3 is 15 amino acids. CDR3 sequence reads: CAWTHQQGDRYGYTF. CDR3 DNA sequence: TGTGCCTGGACTCATCAACAGGGAGATCGCTATGGCTACACCTTC. The full variable domain, with the rest looked up from reference TRBV30 and TRBJ1-2, is SQTIHQWPATLVQPVGSPLSLECTVEGTSNPNLYWYRQAAGRGLQLLFYSVGIGQISSEVPQNLSASRPQDRQFILSSKKLLLSDSGFYLCAWTHQQGDRYGYTFGSGTRLTVV.

This sequence joins TRBV27 and TRBJ2-3; a weak D match, TRBD2 (8 bases). CDR3 length: 15 amino acids. The V gene's germline CDR1 is MNHEY and CDR2 SMNVEV (reference sequence). Deletions cut 6 bases from V and 7 bases from J, with 20 bases between. In DNA, the CDR3 is TGTGCCAGCAGACGGGAGGGGGCCGGCGAGAATACGCAGTATTTT. It yields the protein CASRREGAGENTQYF.

CDR3 residues: CASSLGLAGEVRPFF. The DNA for the CDR3 is TGTGCCAGCAGCTTAGGACTAGCGGGAGAGGTTCGGCCGTTCTTC. This sequence joins TRBV7-2 and TRBJ2-1, with TRBD2 identical over 12 bases. This CDR3 is 15 amino acids long. V shed 1 base, J shed 15 bases, and the junction held 10 bases outside the gene matches. Germline CDR1 is SGHTA and CDR2 is FQGNSA.

V usage is TRBV7-7 and J usage is TRBJ1-1; weak D call: TRBD1 (5 bases). This CDR3 has 16 residues. V dropped 5 bases and J dropped 3 bases, with 19 bases sitting between them. The germline V gene encodes CDR1 SSHAT and CDR2 FNYEAQ (reference sequence). CDR3 residues: CASSPLSGARHTEAFF. For the CDR3, the DNA is TGTGCCAGCAGCCCCCTCAGTGGGGCGCGTCACACTGAAGCTTTCTTT. The full variable domain, in which reference TRBV7-7 and TRBJ1-1 provide the parts outside the CDR3, is GAGVSQSPRYKVTKRGQDVTLRCDPISSHATLYWYQQALGQGPEFLTYFNYEAQPDKSGLPSDRFSAERPEGSISTLTIQRTEQRDSAMYRCASSPLSGARHTEAFFGQGTRLTVV.